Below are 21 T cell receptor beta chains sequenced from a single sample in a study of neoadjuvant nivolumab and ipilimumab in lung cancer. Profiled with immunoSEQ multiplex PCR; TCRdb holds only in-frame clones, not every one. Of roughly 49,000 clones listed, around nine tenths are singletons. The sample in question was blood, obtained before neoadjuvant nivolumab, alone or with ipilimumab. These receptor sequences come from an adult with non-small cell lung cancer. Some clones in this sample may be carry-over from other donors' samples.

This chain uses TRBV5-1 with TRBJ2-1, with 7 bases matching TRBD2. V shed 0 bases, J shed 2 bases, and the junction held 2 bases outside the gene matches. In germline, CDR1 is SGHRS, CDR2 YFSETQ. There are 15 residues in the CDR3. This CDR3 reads CASSLALAAYNEQFF. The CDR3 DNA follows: TGCGCCAGCAGCTTGGCGCTAGCGGCCTACAATGAGCAGTTCTTC.

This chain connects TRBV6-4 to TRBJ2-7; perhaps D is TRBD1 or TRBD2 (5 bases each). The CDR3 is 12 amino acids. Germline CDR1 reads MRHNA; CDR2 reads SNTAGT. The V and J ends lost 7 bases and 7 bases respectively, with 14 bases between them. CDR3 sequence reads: CASKGPGEEQYF. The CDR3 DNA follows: TGTGCCAGCAAGGGACCCGGTGAGGAGCAGTACTTC.

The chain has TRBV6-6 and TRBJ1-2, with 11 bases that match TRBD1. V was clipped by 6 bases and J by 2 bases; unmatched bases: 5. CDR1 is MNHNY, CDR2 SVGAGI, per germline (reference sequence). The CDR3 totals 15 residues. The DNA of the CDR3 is TGTGCCAGCAGAAAAAGGGACAGGGGGAACTATGGCTACACCTTC. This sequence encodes CASRKRDRGNYGYTF.

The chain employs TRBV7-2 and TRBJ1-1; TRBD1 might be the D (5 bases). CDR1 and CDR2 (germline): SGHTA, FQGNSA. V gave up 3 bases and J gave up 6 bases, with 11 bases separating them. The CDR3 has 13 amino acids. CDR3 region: CASSFRRTPEAFF. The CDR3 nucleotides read TGTGCCAGCAGCTTTCGACGGACACCTGAAGCTTTCTTT. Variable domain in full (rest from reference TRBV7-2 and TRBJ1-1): GAGVSQSPSNKVTEKGKDVELRCDPISGHTALYWYRQSLGQGLEFLIYFQGNSAPDKSGLPSDRFSAERTGGSVSTLTIQRTQQEDSAVYLCASSFRRTPEAFFGQGTRLTVV.

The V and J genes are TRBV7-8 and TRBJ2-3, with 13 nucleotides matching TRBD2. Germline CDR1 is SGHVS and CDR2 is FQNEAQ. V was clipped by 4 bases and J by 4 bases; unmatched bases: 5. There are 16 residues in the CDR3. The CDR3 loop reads CASSSTLAGGPDTQYF. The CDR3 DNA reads TGTGCCAGCAGCTCGACACTAGCGGGAGGGCCAGATACGCAGTATTTT.

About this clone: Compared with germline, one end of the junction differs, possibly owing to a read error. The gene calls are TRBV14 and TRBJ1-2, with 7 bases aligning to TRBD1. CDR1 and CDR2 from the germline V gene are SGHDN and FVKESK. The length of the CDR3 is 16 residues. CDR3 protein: CASSEERAGGNYGYTF. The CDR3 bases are TGTGCCAGCAGCGAAGAGCGGGCAGGGGGTAACTATGGCTACACCTTC.

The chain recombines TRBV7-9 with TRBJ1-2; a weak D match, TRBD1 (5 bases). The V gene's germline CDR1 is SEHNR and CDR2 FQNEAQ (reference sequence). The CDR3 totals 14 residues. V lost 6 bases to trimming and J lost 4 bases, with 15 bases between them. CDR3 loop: CASSSGGGIYGYTF. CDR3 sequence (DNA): TGTGCCAGCAGTTCCGGGGGAGGGATCTATGGCTACACCTTC.

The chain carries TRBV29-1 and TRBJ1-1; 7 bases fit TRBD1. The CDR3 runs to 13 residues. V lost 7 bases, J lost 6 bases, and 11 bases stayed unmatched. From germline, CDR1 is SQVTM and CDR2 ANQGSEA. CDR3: CSARGRGRSEAFF. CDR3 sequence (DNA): TGCAGCGCGAGGGGGAGGGGGCGTTCTGAAGCTTTCTTT. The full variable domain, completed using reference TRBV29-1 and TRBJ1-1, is SAVISQKPSRDICQRGTSLTIQCQVDSQVTMMFWYRQQPGQSLTLIATANQGSEATYESGFVIDKFPISRPNLTFSTLTVSNMSPEDSSIYLCSARGRGRSEAFFGQGTRLTVV.

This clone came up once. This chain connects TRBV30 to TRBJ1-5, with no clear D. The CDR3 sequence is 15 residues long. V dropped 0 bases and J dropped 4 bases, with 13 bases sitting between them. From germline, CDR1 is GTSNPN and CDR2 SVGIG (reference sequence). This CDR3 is CAWSVLGGVNQPQHF. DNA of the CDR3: TGTGCCTGGAGTGTACTCGGCGGGGTAAATCAGCCCCAGCATTTT.

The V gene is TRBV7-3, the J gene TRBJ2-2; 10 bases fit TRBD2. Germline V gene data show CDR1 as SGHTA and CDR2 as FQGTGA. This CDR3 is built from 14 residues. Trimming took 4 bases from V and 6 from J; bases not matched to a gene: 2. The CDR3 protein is CASSSGLAAGELFF. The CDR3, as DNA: TGTGCCAGCAGCTCCGGACTAGCGGCCGGGGAGCTGTTTTTT.

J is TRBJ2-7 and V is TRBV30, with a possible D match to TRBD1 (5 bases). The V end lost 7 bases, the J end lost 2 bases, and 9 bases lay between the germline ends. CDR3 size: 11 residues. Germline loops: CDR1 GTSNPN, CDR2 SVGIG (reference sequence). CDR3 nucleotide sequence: TGTGCCTCGACAGTTGCCTACGAGCAGTACTTC. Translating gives CASTVAYEQYF.

CDR3 protein: CSASTYEQYF. CDR3 DNA sequence: TGCAGTGCTAGTACCTACGAGCAGTACTTC. The rearrangement joins TRBV20-1 to TRBJ2-7, with D hard to call. The germline V and J ends were trimmed by 3 bases and 2 bases, with 2 bases remaining between them. The CDR3 length is 10 residues. Germline V gives CDR1 DFQATT, CDR2 SNEGSKA (reference sequence).

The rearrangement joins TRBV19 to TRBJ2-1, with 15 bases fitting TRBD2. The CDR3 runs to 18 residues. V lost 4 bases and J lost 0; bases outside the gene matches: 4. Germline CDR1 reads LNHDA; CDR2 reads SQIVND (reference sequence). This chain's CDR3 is CASSTGTSGGSSYNEQFF. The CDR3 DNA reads TGTGCCAGTAGTACCGGGACTAGCGGGGGGAGCTCCTACAATGAGCAGTTCTTC. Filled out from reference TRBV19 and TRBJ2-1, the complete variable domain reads DGGITQSPKYLFRKEGQNVTLSCEQNLNHDAMYWYRQDPGQGLRLIYYSQIVNDFQKGDIAEGYSVSREKKESFPLTVTSAQKNPTAFYLCASSTGTSGGSSYNEQFFGPGTRLTVL.

CDR3 sequence (DNA): TGTGCCAGCAGCTCCGCTGTGCTGGATACGCAGTATTTT. It codes for CASSSAVLDTQYF. This chain links TRBV7-2 with TRBJ2-3, with D uncertain. CDR1 SGHTA and CDR2 FQGNSA come from the germline V gene. CDR3 length: 13 residues. V lost 4 bases, J lost 6 bases, and 11 bases lay in between.

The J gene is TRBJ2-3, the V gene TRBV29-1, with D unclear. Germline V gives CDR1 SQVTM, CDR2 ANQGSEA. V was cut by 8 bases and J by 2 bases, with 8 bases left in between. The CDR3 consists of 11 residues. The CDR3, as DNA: TGCAGCTTTGGAGTCACAGATACGCAGTATTTT. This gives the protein CSFGVTDTQYF.

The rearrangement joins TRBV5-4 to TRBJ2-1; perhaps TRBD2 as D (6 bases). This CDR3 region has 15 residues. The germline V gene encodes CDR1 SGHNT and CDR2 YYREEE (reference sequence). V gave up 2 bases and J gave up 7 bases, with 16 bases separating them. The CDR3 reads CASSLDPGGSNEQFF. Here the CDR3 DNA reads TGTGCCAGCAGCTTAGACCCCGGGGGTTCAAATGAGCAGTTCTTC.

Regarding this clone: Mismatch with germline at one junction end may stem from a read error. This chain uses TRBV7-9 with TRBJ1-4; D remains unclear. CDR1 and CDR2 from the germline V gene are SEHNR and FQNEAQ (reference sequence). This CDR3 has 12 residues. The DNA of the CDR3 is TGTGCCAGCAGCTTAGGTTTCGAAAGACTGTTTTTT. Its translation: CASSLGFERLFF.

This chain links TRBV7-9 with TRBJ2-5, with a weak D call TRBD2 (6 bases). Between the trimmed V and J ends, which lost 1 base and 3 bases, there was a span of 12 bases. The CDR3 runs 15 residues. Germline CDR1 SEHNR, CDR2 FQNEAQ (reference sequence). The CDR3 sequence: CASSLGRGKEETQYF. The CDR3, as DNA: TGTGCCAGCAGCTTAGGCCGGGGGAAGGAAGAGACCCAGTACTTC.

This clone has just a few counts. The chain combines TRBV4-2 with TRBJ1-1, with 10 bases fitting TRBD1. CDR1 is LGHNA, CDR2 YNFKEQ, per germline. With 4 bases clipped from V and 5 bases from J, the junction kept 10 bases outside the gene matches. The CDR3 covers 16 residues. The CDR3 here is CASSPGDRGSLTEAFF. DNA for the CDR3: TGTGCCAGCAGCCCCGGGGACAGGGGAAGTTTGACTGAAGCTTTCTTT.

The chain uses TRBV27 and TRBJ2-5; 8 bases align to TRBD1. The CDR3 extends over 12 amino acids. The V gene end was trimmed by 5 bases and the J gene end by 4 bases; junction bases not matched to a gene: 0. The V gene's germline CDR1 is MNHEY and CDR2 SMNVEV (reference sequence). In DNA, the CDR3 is TGTGCCAGCAGTGGACAGGGAGAGACCCAGTACTTC. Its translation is CASSGQGETQYF.

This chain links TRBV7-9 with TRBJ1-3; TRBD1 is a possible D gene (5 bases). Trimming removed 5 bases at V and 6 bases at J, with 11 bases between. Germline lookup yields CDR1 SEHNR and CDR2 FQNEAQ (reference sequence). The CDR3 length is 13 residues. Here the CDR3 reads CASSDGGINTIYF. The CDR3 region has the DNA TGTGCCAGCAGCGACGGGGGTATAAACACCATATATTTT.